Shown below are 18 T cell receptor beta chains from a single sample sequenced in a study of T cells after yellow fever vaccination (dated by TCRdb to between 2019 and 2020). The library was made by 5' RACE. TCRdb shows the sequencer as Illumina HiSeq 2500. TCRdb handled the public reads itself, with Q25 trimming in fastp and clone calling in MiXCR, and kept productive beta chains. Rows with a matching CDR3 protein are joined into one entry that keeps the most common DNA and genes. The sample contains under 700,000 distinct CDR3 sequences, less than 20% of them found a single time. The ten largest clonotypes hold approximately 15% of the sample. The treatment or condition label, as the study defines it: live attenuated yellow fever vaccine strain. The sequencing here drew on PBMCs, taken 5 days after the first yellow fever vaccination. The source of these receptors is a man aged 18 to 30 who received the YFV17D yellow fever vaccine.

This clonotype was counted a few times. J is TRBJ2-3 and V is TRBV5-1; D might be TRBD2 (6 bases). The germline V gene encodes CDR1 SGHRS and CDR2 YFSETQ. This CDR3 contains 16 residues. V lost 4 bases and J lost 0, with 15 bases in between. This chain's CDR3 is CASSKGLQTSTDTQYF. CDR3 coding DNA: TGCGCCAGCAGCAAGGGACTGCAGACTAGCACAGATACGCAGTATTTT.

This clonotype came up a few times. The rearrangement joins TRBV7-6 to TRBJ1-5, with a possible D match to TRBD1 (5 bases). The CDR3 has 13 residues. Germline V gene sequence: CDR1 SGHVS, CDR2 FNYEAQ. With 2 bases removed from V and 4 bases from J, the gap between germline ends came to 6 bases. The CDR3 loop is CASSLRQNQPQHF. As DNA, the CDR3 is TGTGCCAGCAGCTTAAGACAGAATCAGCCCCAGCATTTT.

The chain couples TRBV6-5 to TRBJ1-6; maybe TRBD1 (5 bases). The germline CDR1 and CDR2 sequences are MNHEY and SVGAGI. The CDR3 sequence is 14 residues long. V lost 6 bases to trimming and J lost 6 bases, with 12 bases between them. Here the CDR3 reads CASSLGRLNSPLHF. CDR3 bases: TGTGCCAGCAGCCTGGGACGGCTTAATTCACCCCTCCACTTT.

This clonotype was counted only a few times. The V gene is TRBV5-4, the J gene TRBJ2-3; D ambiguous. Germline V lookup: CDR1 SGHNT, CDR2 YYREEE (reference sequence). This CDR3 spans 13 amino acids. Between the trimmed V and J ends, which lost 4 bases and 6 bases, there was a span of 12 bases. The CDR3 here is CASSDGVQDTQYF. The CDR3 DNA reads TGTGCCAGCAGCGACGGCGTCCAGGATACGCAGTATTTT.

This clonotype was picked up a small number of times. The rearrangement joins TRBV18 to TRBJ1-1; a possible D gene is TRBD1 (5 bases). Germline V gene lookup returns CDR1 KGHSH and CDR2 LQKENI. There are 15 residues in the CDR3. V was clipped by 4 bases and J by 1 base, with 13 bases between them. The CDR3 loop is CASSRIQDENTEAFF. The CDR3, as DNA: TGTGCCAGCTCACGCATACAGGATGAGAACACTGAAGCTTTCTTT.

The gene calls are TRBV6-5 and TRBJ1-2; 8 bases align to TRBD1. This CDR3 has 15 residues. Looked up from germline, CDR1 is MNHEY and CDR2 is SVGAGI. V trimming: 4 bases; J trimming: 8 bases; junction bases outside the gene matches: 12. The CDR3 reads CASSSTPQGAWGYTF. The CDR3 DNA is TGTGCCAGCAGTTCGACGCCCCAGGGGGCCTGGGGCTACACCTTC.

This clonotype was found a few times. The chain employs TRBV6-1 and TRBJ1-4; TRBD1 is a possible D gene (6 bases). This CDR3 region has 15 residues. Germline assignment: CDR1 MNHNS and CDR2 SASEGT. Trimming cost V 6 bases and J 6 bases, with 17 bases left between them. CDR3 in DNA: TGTGCCAGCAGAGGCGGCGGGGGGCCCTATGAAAAACTGTTTTTT. It encodes CASRGGGGPYEKLFF.

The chain has TRBV29-1 and TRBJ1-4; TRBD1 might be the D (5 bases). V was cut by 3 bases and J by 5 bases, with 13 bases left in between. The CDR3 covers 14 residues. The germline V gene encodes CDR1 SQVTM and CDR2 ANQGSEA. This chain's CDR3 is CSVELAGTNEKLFF. CDR3 nucleotide sequence: TGCAGCGTTGAGTTAGCAGGGACCAATGAAAAACTGTTTTTT. The variable domain in full, with the rest retrieved from reference TRBV29-1 and TRBJ1-4, is SAVISQKPSRDICQRGTSLTIQCQVDSQVTMMFWYRQQPGQSLTLIATANQGSEATYESGFVIDKFPISRPNLTFSTLTVSNMSPEDSSIYLCSVELAGTNEKLFFGSGTQLSVL.

In this sample, this clonotype turned up a few times. The chain is built from TRBV4-3 and TRBJ1-6, with 7 bases identical to TRBD1. The germline V gene has CDR1 LGHNA and CDR2 YSLEER. V was clipped by 0 bases and J by 10 bases; unmatched bases: 6. The CDR3 has 15 amino acids. The CDR3 reads CASSQEQGMWSPLHF. Here the CDR3 DNA reads TGCGCCAGCAGCCAAGAACAGGGGATGTGGTCACCCCTCCACTTT.

This clonotype was picked up a small number of times. The chain links TRBV4-3 to TRBJ1-4; 9 nucleotides match TRBD1. This CDR3 has 16 residues. The J segment lost 5 bases and the V segment lost 4 bases, leaving 8 bases of the junction unmatched. Germline CDR1 and CDR2: LGHNA and YSLEER. The CDR3 reads CASSPALGQGNEKLFF. CDR3 nucleotides: TGCGCCAGCAGCCCCGCTCTTGGACAGGGGAATGAAAAACTGTTTTTT.

The rearrangement links TRBV30 to TRBJ1-5, with TRBD1 as a possible D gene (6 bases). The CDR3 is made up of 13 amino acids. In germline, CDR1 is GTSNPN, CDR2 SVGIG (reference sequence). The V and J ends lost 4 bases and 6 bases respectively, with 13 bases between them. The CDR3 DNA reads as TGTGCCTGGACTACAGGGTTGTTTCAGCCCCAGCATTTT. Protein sequence: CAWTTGLFQPQHF.

The table lists this clonotype with a few counts. The chain links TRBV7-2 to TRBJ1-4; no reliable D call. V shed 1 base and J shed 7 bases, with 10 bases lying between them. The germline V gene encodes CDR1 SGHTA and CDR2 FQGNSA. CDR3 length equals 14 residues. CDR3 in amino acids: CASSLGYSSEKLFF. The CDR3 DNA is TGTGCCAGCAGCTTAGGCTATTCGAGTGAAAAACTGTTTTTT.

The rearrangement uses TRBV20-1 and TRBJ1-2; TRBD1 might be the D (6 bases). The length of the CDR3 is 13 residues. V was pared by 1 base and J by 6 bases, with 12 bases between. Germline V gene lookup returns CDR1 DFQATT and CDR2 SNEGSKA (reference sequence). CDR3 amino acids: CSARVQGKDGYTF. CDR3 bases: TGCAGTGCTAGAGTTCAGGGGAAGGATGGCTACACCTTC.

The gene calls are TRBV19 and TRBJ1-1; tentative D call: TRBD1 (6 bases). Deletions cut 7 bases from V and 4 bases from J, with 10 bases between. This CDR3 has 12 amino acids. Germline V gene sequence: CDR1 LNHDA, CDR2 SQIVND (reference sequence). As DNA, the CDR3 is TGTGCCAGTAACAGGGTTGGCACTGAAGCTTTCTTT. Its translation is CASNRVGTEAFF.

CDR3 bases: TGTGCCAGCAGCTTACGGGGGGGAAACACCATATATTTT. This encodes CASSLRGGNTIYF. The chain uses TRBV5-6 and TRBJ1-3; possibly TRBD1 for D (5 bases). The germline gives CDR1 SGHDT, CDR2 YYEEEE. CDR3 size: 13 residues. Deletions cut 2 bases from V and 4 bases from J, with 7 bases between.

V is TRBV12-3 or TRBV12-4 and J is TRBJ1-6; no firm D call. Trimming stripped 1 base from V and 7 bases from J, with 5 bases between. This CDR3 has 13 residues. CDR3 bases: TGTGCCAGCAGTTTAGAACCCAATTCACCCCTCCACTTT. Translated, it gives CASSLEPNSPLHF.

The chain uses TRBV14 and TRBJ2-1, with 9 bases aligning to TRBD2. V lost 4 bases and J lost 6; bases outside the gene matches: 10. Germline loops: CDR1 SGHDN, CDR2 FVKESK. The CDR3 is 16 amino acids. CDR3 nucleotide sequence: TGTGCCAGCAGCCGATTAGCGGGGGCAGACCCCAATGAGCAGTTCTTC. This sequence encodes CASSRLAGADPNEQFF.

This clonotype came up a few times. CDR3 protein: CASRLALNTEAFF. Written as DNA, the CDR3 is TGTGCCAGCAGGTTAGCTCTGAACACTGAAGCTTTCTTT. The chain uses TRBV27 and TRBJ1-1; D unclear. Between the trimmed V and J ends, which lost 6 bases and 0 bases, there was a span of 8 bases. The CDR3 is 13 amino acids. Germline CDR1 reads MNHEY; CDR2 reads SMNVEV (reference sequence).